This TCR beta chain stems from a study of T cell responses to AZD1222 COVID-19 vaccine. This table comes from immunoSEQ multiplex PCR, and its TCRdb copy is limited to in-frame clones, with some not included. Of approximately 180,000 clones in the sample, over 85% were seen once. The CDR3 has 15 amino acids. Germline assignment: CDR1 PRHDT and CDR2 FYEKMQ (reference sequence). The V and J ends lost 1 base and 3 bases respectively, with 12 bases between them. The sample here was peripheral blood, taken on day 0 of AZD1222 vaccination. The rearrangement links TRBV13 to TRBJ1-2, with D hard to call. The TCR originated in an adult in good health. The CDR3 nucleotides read TGTGCCAGCAGCTTAGCCGTGACGCCGGACTATGGCTACACCTTC. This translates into CASSLAVTPDYGYTF.